These 19 T cell receptor beta chains came from one sample sequenced in a study of T cells in Graves' hyperthyroidism and ophthalmopathy. Amplified TCR beta CDR3 regions derived from RNA transcripts. Researchers ran a first-round RT-PCR on the TCR CDR3 using the HTBI primer set. TCRdb itself ran the multiplex PCR reads through MiXCR, one entry per CDR3 protein. The repertoire holds about 380,000 distinct CDR3 sequences, with more than 11% as singletons. The specimen sequenced was blood. The source is a woman aged 55-70 years with Graves' hyperthyroidism.

At least ten counts were recorded for this clonotype. The chain is built from TRBV29-1 and TRBJ2-1; D is unclear. CDR1 SQVTM and CDR2 ANQGSEA come from the germline V gene. The CDR3 runs 12 residues. V lost 4 bases and J 10 bases, leaving 14 bases between the germline ends. The CDR3 coding sequence is TGCAGCGTTGTGTTTTTAGCCGCGGAGCAGTTCTTC. Amino acids: CSVVFLAAEQFF.

This clonotype has ten or more counts. V is TRBV12-3 or TRBV12-4 and J is TRBJ1-2, with a weak D call TRBD1 (6 bases). This CDR3 region has 15 residues. Trimming shortened V by 4 bases and J by 8 bases, and 20 bases separated the two germline ends. CDR3 bases: TGTGCCAGCAGTTCCGGCCGCAGGGGTAATGGCGGCTACACCTTC. The encoded protein is CASSSGRRGNGGYTF.

This clonotype occurred a few times. The rearrangement uses TRBV10-3 and TRBJ2-1; 8 bases agree with TRBD2. Germline V CDR1 and CDR2: ENHRY, SYGVKD. CDR3 size: 17 residues. The ends lost 8 bases at V and 3 bases at J; junction bases unmatched: 15. CDR3 loop: CAIAREGGSGSYNEQFF. CDR3 in DNA: TGTGCCATCGCCAGGGAGGGCGGCAGCGGGAGCTACAATGAGCAGTTCTTC.

This clonotype was counted at least ten times. The genes are TRBV7-9 and TRBJ1-5, with TRBD1 matching 8 bases. The CDR3 is made up of 14 amino acids. Trimming removed 9 bases from V and 2 bases from J; junction bases left unmatched: 6. Germline V gives CDR1 SEHNR, CDR2 FQNEAQ (reference sequence). Here the CDR3 reads CASLTGQGNQPQHF. CDR3 coding DNA: TGTGCCAGTCTAACGGGACAGGGCAATCAGCCCCAGCATTTT.

V gene TRBV7-2 combines with J gene TRBJ1-5, with a tentative D call TRBD1 (5 bases). The germline CDR1 and CDR2 sequences are SGHTA and FQGNSA. CDR3 length equals 17 residues. Trimming shortened V by 3 bases and J by 3 bases, and 18 bases separated the two germline ends. CDR3 sequence: CASSFFRVPSFNQPQHF. The DNA for the CDR3 is TGTGCCAGCAGCTTTTTCAGGGTACCTAGTTTCAATCAGCCCCAGCATTTT. The entire variable domain, with the rest obtained from reference TRBV7-2 and TRBJ1-5, is as follows: GAGVSQSPSNKVTEKGKDVELRCDPISGHTALYWYRQSLGQGLEFLIYFQGNSAPDKSGLPSDRFSAERTGGSVSTLTIQRTQQEDSAVYLCASSFFRVPSFNQPQHFGDGTRLSIL.

This clonotype has a count of ten or more. The chain combines TRBV7-2 with TRBJ1-1; D is perhaps TRBD1 (5 bases). Per germline, CDR1 SGHTA and CDR2 FQGNSA. V lost 6 bases, J lost 5 bases, and 13 bases lay in between. The CDR3 spans 13 residues. Written as DNA, the CDR3 is TGTGCCAGCAGTCCCCTCCAGGGAACTGAAGCTTTCTTT. It codes for CASSPLQGTEAFF.

There are many counts of this clonotype. This rearrangement joins TRBV12-3 or TRBV12-4 to TRBJ2-5; D unclear. V was cut by 2 bases and J by 2 bases, with 12 bases left in between. The CDR3 length is 15 residues. The CDR3 is CASSLNSAEQETQYF. The CDR3 DNA sequence: TGTGCCAGCAGTTTAAATTCGGCGGAACAAGAGACCCAGTACTTC.

This clonotype was found a few times. The chain has TRBV4-1 and TRBJ2-7; perhaps TRBD1 as D (5 bases). The CDR3 is 14 residues long. Looked up from germline, CDR1 is MGHRA and CDR2 is YSYEKL. V shed 4 bases and J shed 6 bases, with 16 bases lying between them. The CDR3 DNA is TGCGCCAGCAGCCCGTCCAGGGTTCTCCCCGAGCAGTACTTC. Translated, it gives CASSPSRVLPEQYF.

The chain joins TRBV14 to TRBJ1-1, with 7 bases lining up with TRBD1. Per germline, CDR1 SGHDN and CDR2 FVKESK. The CDR3 extends over 14 amino acids. V trimming: 0 bases; J trimming: 6 bases; junction bases outside the gene matches: 4. DNA of the CDR3: TGTGCCAGCAGCCAAGAAGTCAGGGGGGCTGAAGCTTTCTTT. Translation gives CASSQEVRGAEAFF.

This clonotype was detected a few times. V gene TRBV7-9 combines with J gene TRBJ2-7; D is perhaps TRBD2 (6 bases). Trimming cost V 2 bases and J 1 base, with 12 bases left between them. Germline V gene lookup returns CDR1 SEHNR and CDR2 FQNEAQ (reference sequence). This CDR3 is built from 15 residues. CDR3 amino acids: CASSLPGERSYEQYF. CDR3 coding DNA: TGTGCCAGCAGCTTACCGGGAGAACGATCCTACGAGCAGTACTTC.

This chain joins TRBV11-2 and TRBJ2-3; TRBD2 matches at 9 bases. The V gene end was trimmed by 1 base and the J gene end by 5 bases; junction bases not matched to a gene: 10. Germline V gene lookup returns CDR1 SGHAT and CDR2 FQNNGV. The CDR3 runs to 17 residues. DNA of the CDR3: TGTGCCAGCAGCTTAGGGGGCCTAGCGGGAACGGGAGATACGCAGTATTTT. It translates to CASSLGGLAGTGDTQYF.

This clonotype has ten or more counts. CDR3 sequence: CASSLGGLAGDEQYF. CDR3 bases: TGTGCCAGCAGCTTAGGGGGACTAGCGGGAGACGAGCAGTACTTC. The gene calls are TRBV7-6 and TRBJ2-7; TRBD2 matches at 14 bases. The CDR3 has 15 amino acids. Germline V CDR1 and CDR2: SGHVS, FNYEAQ. The J segment lost 5 bases and the V segment lost 1 base, leaving 1 base of the junction unmatched.

The chain couples TRBV7-8 to TRBJ2-3; D possibly uses TRBD1 or TRBD2 (5 bases each). The germline V gene has CDR1 SGHVS and CDR2 FQNEAQ. The CDR3 spans 18 residues. Trimming removed 3 bases from V and 1 base from J, with 20 bases in between. CDR3 nucleotides: TGTGCCAGCAGCTTCCTAAAGTCGTGGGACCCAGGCACAGATACGCAGTATTTT. Its protein product is CASSFLKSWDPGTDTQYF.

This clonotype showed up just a few times. This chain joins TRBV29-1 and TRBJ2-6; perhaps TRBD1 as D (6 bases). The CDR3 has 14 amino acids. CDR1 is SQVTM, CDR2 ANQGSEA, per germline. V shed 4 bases and J shed 1 base, with 8 bases lying between them. The CDR3 here is CSVGQGSGANVLTF. CDR3 DNA: TGCAGCGTTGGCCAGGGGTCTGGGGCCAACGTCCTGACTTTC.

This clonotype was seen more than once but under ten times. The chain is built from TRBV6-1 and TRBJ2-7, with a possible D match to TRBD2 (5 bases). The ends were cut back, 6 bases at V and 2 bases at J, with 11 bases in the middle. Germline V gene data show CDR1 as MNHNS and CDR2 as SASEGT. This CDR3 comprises 13 residues. In DNA, the CDR3 is TGTGCCAGCAGGTGGACTTCTACCTACGAGCAGTACTTC. Protein product: CASRWTSTYEQYF.

This clonotype appeared once. The V call is TRBV12-3 or TRBV12-4, the J call TRBJ2-1; D call uncertain. The CDR3 loop spans 15 amino acids. Trimming shortened V by 4 bases and J by 4 bases, and 14 bases separated the two germline ends. CDR3 sequence (DNA): TGTGCCAGCAGTTATCTCGAAAGGTTGTACAATGAGCAGTTCTTC. As protein: CASSYLERLYNEQFF.

A few counts support this clonotype. The chain combines TRBV6-1 with TRBJ2-4, with 7 bases identical to TRBD1. Trimming took 2 bases from V and 0 from J; bases not matched to a gene: 4. The CDR3 contains 16 residues. Germline lookup yields CDR1 MNHNS and CDR2 SASEGT. CDR3 protein: CASSERTGLAKNIQYF. CDR3 coding DNA: TGTGCCAGCAGTGAAAGGACAGGTCTAGCCAAAAACATTCAGTACTTC.

This clonotype was picked up many times. This CDR3 is CASSLAGGLAGPYSYNEQFF. DNA of the CDR3: TGCGCCAGCAGCTTGGCCGGGGGGCTAGCGGGACCTTACTCCTACAATGAGCAGTTCTTC. The chain recombines TRBV5-1 with TRBJ2-1, with TRBD2 matching 9 bases. Germline trimming cut 0 bases from V and 0 bases from J; bases unmatched to any gene: 13. Germline V CDR1 and CDR2: SGHRS, YFSETQ. There are 20 residues in the CDR3. The whole variable domain, remainder taken from reference TRBV5-1 and TRBJ2-1, is KAGVTQTPRYLIKTRGQQVTLSCSPISGHRSVSWYQQTPGQGLQFLFEYFSETQRNKGNFPGRFSGRQFSNSRSEMNVSTLELGDSALYLCASSLAGGLAGPYSYNEQFFGPGTRLTVL.

This clonotype was seen a few times. At one boundary the junction diverges from the germline segment, which might be a read error. V is TRBV12-3 or TRBV12-4 and J is TRBJ2-1, with TRBD1 identical over 9 bases. This CDR3 comprises 16 residues. Here the CDR3 reads CAGSLTGGGFYNEQFF. Here the CDR3 DNA reads TGCGCCGGCAGTCTGACAGGGGGAGGCTTCTACAATGAGCAGTTCTTC.